This T cell receptor (beta chain) was obtained from a study of shared clonotypes between healthy human individuals (dated by TCRdb to about 2020). At the level of the whole study: Three men and a couple of women, aged 18 to 49 years, made up the cohort. To increase sequencing depth and limit assay-specific biases, different laboratories used diverse techniques to prepare libraries and sequence TCR repertoires. Leukapheresis yielded between about 0.9 and 9.5 billion PBMCs per donor. For each donor, CD4 naive and CD4 memory were each given three plates, CD8 naive was given two plates, and CD8 memory was given one plate. To estimate repertoire size and how much clonotype sharing occurs between individuals, the study deeply sequenced the blood TCR repertoires of roughly 5 healthy adults. What the study reported, not specific to this receptor: Estimated clonotype richness was generally larger for naive than for memory subsets. Pairwise subsampling indicated that sequencing depth was expected to affect the degree of clonotype sharing among donors. Compared with non-shared clonotypes, the clonotypes found in all four sorted-subset donors had higher generation probabilities. Because the study included a small number of donors, the genetic and exposure-history diversity represented was limited. Only blood was sampled, and tissue TCR repertoires likely differ from those in blood. Incomplete sequencing was indicated by rarefaction of sorted-subset datasets, despite the large sequencing depth. Roughly 5% of naive CD4, 3.5% of naive CD8, around 2.3% of memory CD4, and more than 0.35% of memory CD8 clonotypes were shared across four donors.

Healthy HIV-negative adults with no recently reported acute infections or vaccinations were included as donors. Every donor was a Caucasian adult living in Nashville, Tennessee, USA. Magnetic negative selection was used to enrich CD4+ T cells, after which naive cells were positively selected on CD45RA and the negative fraction became the memory subset. After blood collection by leukapheresis, PBMCs were isolated using Ficoll-Histopaque density gradient centrifugation and then cryopreserved in the vapor phase of liquid nitrogen. Purity and quantity of every magnetically sorted T cell population were checked by analytical flow cytometry. Genomic DNA was isolated from every sorted fraction and measured by UV absorbance on a Nanodrop 2000c. Notes on this clone: The target of this receptor is not known. Per-base quality was not reported, and no clone a single base away is much larger than it.

From cysteine to phenylalanine, the CDR3 is 14 amino acids long. Kept here is only the CDR3 DNA, which spans 42 bases and is read in frame from base 1. Sequences SGHAT (CDR1) and FQNNGV (CDR2) are obtained from the germline V gene. Trimming accounts for 5 bases at V and 7 bases at J, while the number of junction bases matched to no gene is 7. Using the deep immunoSEQ assay, TCR CDR3 regions were amplified from genomic DNA by multiplex PCR. Genomic DNA extracted from each cell subset was distributed evenly over all wells of several immunoSEQ 96-well plates, and each plate served as one replicate. For sorted subsets, each replicate PCR was loaded with approximately 190 ng genomic DNA, equivalent to approximately 27,000 T cell genomes. Purified libraries were quantified with a Qubit 3.0 fluorometer, sized on a Bioanalyzer 2100, and re-quantified with the KAPA Library Quantification kit. Each immunoSEQ 96-well plate was sequenced on its own single-read 150-cycle Illumina NextSeq 550 flow cell. Under the source paper's analysis protocol: Because only junctional sequences without quality scores were contained in the immunoSEQ output, filtering matching that applied to full-length reads could not be performed. Sequences were annotated with PyIR, a Python wrapper for IgBLAST v1.9, using IMGT germline references to assign V/J genes and CDR3. Any read was removed if the V/J assignment was weak (E-value above 1e-6), the CDR3 was missing, or the read contained stop codons, out-of-frame junctions, or ambiguous translated residues. V3J clonotypes were defined by identical inferred V gene, J gene, and CDR3 amino acid sequence. Percentage overlap between repertoires was computed as shared unique clonotypes divided by the size of the smaller repertoire. Three approaches were used to assess repertoire richness: RTK rarefaction, the Chao1 estimator, and Recon v2.1 estimates of unobserved clonotypes. Generation probabilities for all TCRbeta clonotypes obtained by the gDNA method from four donors were computed using OLGA. The table was pulled from immuneACCESS by TCRdb, which kept in-frame rearrangements only. Such tables lose some clones; where checked, under half of the loss comes from unresolved V genes, and the rest has no known cause. For V, J and clone size, that table is used; D and trimming come from the DNA. In all, the sample holds a few million clones, and 85% to 95% of those were seen once. The ten largest clones add up to around 0.14% of the sample.

Sample: naive CD4+ T cells sorted from blood. This specimen's cell subset or site label, per the study, means: CD45RA+ positively selected. This clonotype was obtained from a man between 18 and 29 years old in good health. The rearranged chain carries TRBV11-2 and TRBJ2-1, and 8 junctional nucleotides match TRBD2. The DNA sequence reads TGTGCCAGCAGCGCACCGCGGGGGGCTAATGAGCAGTTCTTC. Its protein is CASSAPRGANEQFF. The full variable domain, completed from the reference TRBV11-2 and TRBJ2-1 proteins outside the CDR3, reads EAGVAQSPRYKIIEKRQSVAFWCNPISGHATLYWYQQILGQGPKLLIQFQNNGVVDDSQLPKDRFSAERLKGVDSTLKIQPAKLEDSAVYLCASSAPRGANEQFFGPGTRLTVL.